These 14 T cell receptor beta chains were sequenced from one sample in a study of blood T cell repertoires in COVID-19. Here immunoSEQ multiplex PCR was the method, and the copy in TCRdb shows in-frame clones only, minus some. Among roughly 240,000 clones, roughly 85% were seen once, and the ten largest hold under 5.5%. Sequences were obtained from peripheral blood. The receptors originated from a man aged 55 to 70 who had recovered from COVID-19.

For the CDR3, the DNA is TGCGCCAGCAGCTTGGTCGCGGGGGGGACCAATGAGCAGTTCTTC. It encodes CASSLVAGGTNEQFF. The rearrangement joins TRBV5-1 to TRBJ2-1; 9 bases align to TRBD2. V lost 0 bases to trimming and J lost 6 bases; unmatched junction nucleotides: 4. Germline V CDR1 and CDR2: SGHRS, YFSETQ. This CDR3 region has 15 residues.

The chain carries TRBV4-1 and TRBJ2-7; the match to TRBD2 covers 9 bases. V was clipped by 5 bases and J by 3 bases; unmatched bases: 8. CDR1 and CDR2 from the germline V gene are MGHRA and YSYEKL. The CDR3 totals 15 residues. CDR3 sequence reads: CASSSRLAAYYEQYF. The CDR3 nucleotides read TGCGCCAGCAGCTCAAGACTAGCGGCTTACTACGAGCAGTACTTC.

The chain couples TRBV7-3 to TRBJ1-1; D ambiguous. Germline CDR1 SGHTA, CDR2 FQGTGA. This CDR3 has 13 residues. The V end was cut by 5 bases, the J end by 2 bases, with 9 bases between. The CDR3 DNA sequence: TGTGCCAGCAGCGCACAGAGTAACACTGAAGCTTTCTTT. It yields the protein CASSAQSNTEAFF.

The chain joins TRBV7-8 to TRBJ1-6; no definite D call. Germline loops: CDR1 SGHVS, CDR2 FQNEAQ. This CDR3 spans 14 amino acids. Trimming took 5 bases from V and 4 from J, leaving 9 bases between them. Here the CDR3 DNA reads TGTGCCAGCAGCGCACAGAGTTATAATTCACCCCTCCACTTT. Translation gives CASSAQSYNSPLHF.

This sequence joins TRBV27 and TRBJ1-2; D is possibly TRBD1 (5 bases). This CDR3 has 14 residues. V shed 6 bases and J shed 4 bases, with 15 bases lying between them. Germline V gene lookup returns CDR1 MNHEY and CDR2 SMNVEV (reference sequence). The CDR3 DNA reads TGTGCCAGCAGCCAATCGGGGGTCAGCTATGGCTACACCTTC. It encodes CASSQSGVSYGYTF.

The DNA of the CDR3 is TGCGCCAGCAGTACAGGGGGCAATGAGCAGTTCTTC. It encodes CASSTGGNEQFF. This rearrangement joins TRBV5-1 to TRBJ2-1; TRBD1 aligns across 8 bases. J lost 6 bases, V lost 5 bases, and 1 base had no gene match. CDR3 size: 12 residues. The germline CDR1 and CDR2 sequences are SGHRS and YFSETQ. The entire variable domain, with the rest obtained from reference TRBV5-1 and TRBJ2-1, is as follows: KAGVTQTPRYLIKTRGQQVTLSCSPISGHRSVSWYQQTPGQGLQFLFEYFSETQRNKGNFPGRFSGRQFSNSRSEMNVSTLELGDSALYLCASSTGGNEQFFGPGTRLTVL.

The chain combines TRBV6-1 with TRBJ2-3, with 9 bases identical to TRBD1. V trimming: 3 bases; J trimming: 1 base; junction bases outside the gene matches: 2. The CDR3 is 15 amino acids. Germline V gene sequence: CDR1 MNHNS, CDR2 SASEGT. The CDR3, as DNA: TGTGCCAGCAGTGATTGGGACAGGGGCACAGATACGCAGTATTTT. This codes for CASSDWDRGTDTQYF.

The chain links TRBV7-8 to TRBJ2-2, with a possible D match to TRBD1 (5 bases). V dropped 0 bases and J dropped 6 bases, with 14 bases sitting between them. Per germline, CDR1 SGHVS and CDR2 FQNEAQ. The CDR3 consists of 16 residues. The CDR3: CASSLAGRVISGELFF. CDR3 coding DNA: TGTGCCAGCAGCTTAGCGGGCAGGGTTATTTCCGGGGAGCTGTTTTTT.

The CDR3 nucleotides read TGCGCCAGCAGCTTACCGGGAAGCTCCTACAATGAGCAGTTCTTC. Its translation is CASSLPGSSYNEQFF. V is TRBV5-1 and J is TRBJ2-1; possibly TRBD2 for D (5 bases). Trimming took 2 bases from V and 0 from J, leaving 9 bases between them. The CDR3 is made up of 15 amino acids. Germline CDR1 is SGHRS and CDR2 is YFSETQ. Supplemented by reference TRBV5-1 and TRBJ2-1, the full variable domain reads KAGVTQTPRYLIKTRGQQVTLSCSPISGHRSVSWYQQTPGQGLQFLFEYFSETQRNKGNFPGRFSGRQFSNSRSEMNVSTLELGDSALYLCASSLPGSSYNEQFFGPGTRLTVL.

The gene calls are TRBV11-2 and TRBJ2-3; a possible D gene is TRBD1 (5 bases). V shed 4 bases and J shed 5 bases, with 13 bases lying between them. Germline V gene data show CDR1 as SGHAT and CDR2 as FQNNGV. The CDR3 totals 14 residues. Written as DNA, the CDR3 is TGTGCCAGCAGCTATCAGGGCCGCGGAGATACGCAGTATTTT. This gives the protein CASSYQGRGDTQYF.

Comments on this clone: This specimen includes other DNA sequences encoding the same CDR3. The chain combines TRBV6-1 with TRBJ2-7; D possibly corresponds to TRBD2 (5 bases). The length of the CDR3 is 12 residues. Germline V gene data show CDR1 as MNHNS and CDR2 as SASEGT. V was shortened by 2 bases and J by 4 bases, with 6 bases between the two germline ends. CDR3 DNA sequence: TGTGCCAGCAGTGAACGGGGATACGAGCAGTACTTC. This gives the protein CASSERGYEQYF.

This clone was recorded once. The genes are TRBV30 and TRBJ1-1; TRBD1 aligns across 10 bases. V was pared by 3 bases and J by 6 bases, with 4 bases of the junction left unmatched. CDR3 length: 13 amino acids. Looked up from germline, CDR1 is GTSNPN and CDR2 is SVGIG (reference sequence). The CDR3 reads CAWRGQGRAEAFF. CDR3 DNA: TGTGCCTGGAGGGGACAGGGGAGGGCTGAAGCTTTCTTT.

This chain uses TRBV20-1 with TRBJ2-1; no reliable D call. V lost 5 bases and J lost 9, with 8 bases in between. This CDR3 comprises 10 residues. The V gene's germline CDR1 is DFQATT and CDR2 SNEGSKA (reference sequence). The CDR3 region is CSAGRIEQFF. The CDR3 coding sequence is TGCAGTGCTGGCAGAATTGAGCAGTTCTTC.

The chain combines TRBV5-1 with TRBJ2-6; D remains ambiguous. Germline CDR1 SGHRS, CDR2 YFSETQ. The CDR3 covers 15 residues. V shed 7 bases and J shed 0 bases, with 11 bases lying between them. In DNA form, the CDR3 reads TGCGCCAGCCGACAACGGATCTCTGGGGCCAACGTCCTGACTTTC. Residues: CASRQRISGANVLTF.